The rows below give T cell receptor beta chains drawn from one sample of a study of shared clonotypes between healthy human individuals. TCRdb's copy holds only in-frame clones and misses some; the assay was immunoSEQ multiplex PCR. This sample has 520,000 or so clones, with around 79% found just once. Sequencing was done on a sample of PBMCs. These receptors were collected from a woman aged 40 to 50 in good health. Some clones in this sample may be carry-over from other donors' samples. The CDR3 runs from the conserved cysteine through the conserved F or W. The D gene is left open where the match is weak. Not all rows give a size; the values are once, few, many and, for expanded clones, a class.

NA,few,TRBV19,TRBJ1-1,TGTGCCAGTAGTATGACAGAGAACACTGAAGCTTTCTTT,CASSMTENTEAFF
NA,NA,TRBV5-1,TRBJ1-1,TGCGCCAGCAGCTTGGAAGGGACCACCGACACTGAAGCTTTCTTT,CASSLEGTTDTEAFF
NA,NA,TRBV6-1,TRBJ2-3,TGTGCCAGCAGTGAAGGGCGGGACACAGATACGCAGTATTTT,CASSEGRDTDTQYF
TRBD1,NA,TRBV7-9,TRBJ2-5,TGTGCCAGCAGCTACGACAGGGGAGAAGAGACCCAGTACTTC,CASSYDRGEETQYF
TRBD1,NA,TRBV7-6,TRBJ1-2,TGTGCCAGCAGCCCCGACAGGGTTTGGTTCTATGGCTACACCTTC,CASSPDRVWFYGYTF
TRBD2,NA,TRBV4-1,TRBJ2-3,TGCGCCAGCAGCCGCTCCTATACTAGCGGTAGCACAGATACGCAGTATTTT,CASSRSYTSGSTDTQYF
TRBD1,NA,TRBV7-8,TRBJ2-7,TGTGCCAGCAGCTCCCGTGAGCTGACAGGGTCCTACGAGCAGTACTTC,CASSSRELTGSYEQYF
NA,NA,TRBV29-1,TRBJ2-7,TGCAGCGTTGAACAGGGGTACGAGCAGTACTTC,CSVEQGYEQYF
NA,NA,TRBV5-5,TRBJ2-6,TGTGCCAGCAGCCCTCGGACAGACTACTCTGGGGCCAACGTCCTGACTTTC,CASSPRTDYSGANVLTF
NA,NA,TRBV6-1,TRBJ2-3,TGTGCCAGCAGTGGTAGGTGGGCAGATACGCAGTATTTT,CASSGRWADTQYF
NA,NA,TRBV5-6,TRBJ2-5,TGTGCCAGCAGCTTGATGAGCGGTGGGGAGACCCAGTACTTC,CASSLMSGGETQYF
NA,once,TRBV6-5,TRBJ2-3,TGTGCCAGCAGCAGAGCGGGTTTCCGATCAGATACGCAGTATTTT,CASSRAGFRSDTQYF
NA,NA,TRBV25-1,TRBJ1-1,TGTGCCAGCAGTGTGGGGGCCGGGGGCACTGAAGCTTTCTTT,CASSVGAGGTEAFF
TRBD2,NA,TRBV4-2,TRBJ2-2,TGTGCCAGCAGGCGGGAGAGGAACACCGGGGAGCTGTTTTTT,CASRRERNTGELFF
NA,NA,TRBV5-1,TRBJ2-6,TGCGCCAGCAGCTTGACGGGTGGGGTTGGGGCCAACGTCCTGACTTTC,CASSLTGGVGANVLTF
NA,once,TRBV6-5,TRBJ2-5,TGTGCCAGCAGTTACGTCGGGACTTTGGAGACCCAGTACTTC,CASSYVGTLETQYF
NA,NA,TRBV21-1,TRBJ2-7,TGTGCCAGCAGCAGTTCAGACAGGGGGTTCCTCTACGAGCAGTACTTC,CASSSSDRGFLYEQYF
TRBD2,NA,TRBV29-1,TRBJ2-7,TGCAGCGTTGTGTTTTTAGGCGGGAGGGGGACAGCGGGGTCCTACGAGCAGTACTTC,CSVVFLGGRGTAGSYEQYF
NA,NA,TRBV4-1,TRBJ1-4,TGCGCCAGCAGCCGGCCGTGGGGGCCGAGGTCTGAAAAACTGTTTTTT,CASSRPWGPRSEKLFF
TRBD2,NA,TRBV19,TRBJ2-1,TGTGCCAGTAGATGGAGCGGGACTAGCAATGAGCAGTTCTTC,CASRWSGTSNEQFF
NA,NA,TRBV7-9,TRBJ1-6,TGTGCCAGCAGCTCTTTGGTGGGGAGTTCACCCCTCCACTTT,CASSSLVGSSPLHF
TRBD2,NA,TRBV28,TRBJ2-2,TGTGCCAGCCGGGACGGCGGGAGGGGGACCGGGGAGCTGTTTTTT,CASRDGGRGTGELFF
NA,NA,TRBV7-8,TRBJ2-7,TGTGCCAGCAGCGCCCCGGGGGTTAACTACGAGCAGTACTTC,CASSAPGVNYEQYF
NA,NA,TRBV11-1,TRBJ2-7,TGTGCCAGCAGCTTAACCCGCTACGAGCAGTACTTC,CASSLTRYEQYF
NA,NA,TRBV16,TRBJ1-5,TGTGCCAGCAGTACCGACGGGGATAGCAATCAGCCCCAGCATTTT,CASSTDGDSNQPQHF
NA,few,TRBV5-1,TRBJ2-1,TGCGCCAGCAGCTTCGTACTAGCAGGGAATGAGCAGTTCTTC,CASSFVLAGNEQFF
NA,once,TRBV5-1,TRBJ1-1,TGCGCCAGCAGCTTGGGGGCGGTGAACACTGAAGCTTTCTTT,CASSLGAVNTEAFF
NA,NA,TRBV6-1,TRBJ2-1,TGTGCCAGCAGTGAACCGGGCGGTGAGCAGTTCTTC,CASSEPGGEQFF
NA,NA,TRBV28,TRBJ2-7,TGTGCCAGTAGGAGGGCCTACGAGCAGTACTTC,CASRRAYEQYF
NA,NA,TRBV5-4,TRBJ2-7,TGTGCCAGCAGCTTGGATGGGACAACTATCTACGAGCAGTACTTC,CASSLDGTTIYEQYF
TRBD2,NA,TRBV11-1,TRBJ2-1,TGTGCCAGCAGCTCACTAGCGGGGTACAATGAGCAGTTCTTC,CASSSLAGYNEQFF
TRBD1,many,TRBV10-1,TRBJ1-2,TGCGCCAGCAGTGGGGGACAGGGAGGCGGCTACACCTTC,CASSGGQGGGYTF
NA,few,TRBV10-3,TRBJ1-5,TGTGCCATCAGTGACCGACGAGATAGCAATCAGCCCCAGCATTTT,CAISDRRDSNQPQHF
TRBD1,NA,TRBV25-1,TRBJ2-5,TGTGCCAGCAGTGTAACCGGGACAGGGTGGGAGACCCAGTACTTC,CASSVTGTGWETQYF
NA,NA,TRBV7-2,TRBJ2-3,TGTGCCAGCAGCCCGAATCTCGGGTCAGATACGCAGTATTTT,CASSPNLGSDTQYF
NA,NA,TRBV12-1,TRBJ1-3,TGTGCCAGCAGCTTGTCCCGGGTAATCCTCTCTGGAAACACCATATATTTT,CASSLSRVILSGNTIYF
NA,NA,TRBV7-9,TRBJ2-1,TGTGCCAGCAGCTTAGGCCCTAAATCCAATGAGCAGTTCTTC,CASSLGPKSNEQFF
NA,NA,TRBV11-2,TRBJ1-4,TGTGCCAGCAGCACAGGACGAAAGGTCGAAACTAATGAAAAACTGTTTTTT,CASSTGRKVETNEKLFF
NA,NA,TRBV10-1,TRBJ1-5,TGCGCCAGCAGTGAGCCGGGTCCCCCAAGGCAGCCCCAGCATTTT,CASSEPGPPRQPQHF
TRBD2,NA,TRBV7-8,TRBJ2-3,TGTGCCAGCAGCTTAGCGGGGGACTACACAGATACGCAGTATTTT,CASSLAGDYTDTQYF
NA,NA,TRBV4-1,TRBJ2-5,TGCGCCAGCAGCCGAAGGATTCGAGAGACCCAGTACTTC,CASSRRIRETQYF
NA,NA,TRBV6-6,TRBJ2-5,TGTGCCAGCAGTTCGCAAGAGACCCAGTACTTC,CASSSQETQYF
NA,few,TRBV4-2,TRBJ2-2,TGTGCCAGCAGCCAAAAGGGGGGCACCGGGGAGCTGTTTTTT,CASSQKGGTGELFF
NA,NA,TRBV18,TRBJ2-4,TGTGCCAGCTCACCAGCGGGCAGGAGCAAAAACATTCAGTACTTC,CASSPAGRSKNIQYF
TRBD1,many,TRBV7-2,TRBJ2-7,TGTGCCAGCAGCTTACCACGGGACAGCAGGGCCTACGAGCAGTACTTC,CASSLPRDSRAYEQYF
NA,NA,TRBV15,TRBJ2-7,TGTGCCACCAGCAGTCCTGGGGGGATGACAGGGTCCTACGAGCAGTACTTC,CATSSPGGMTGSYEQYF
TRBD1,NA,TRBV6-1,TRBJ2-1,TGTGCCAGCAGTGAGCGTCAGGGGGCATACAATGAGCAGTTCTTC,CASSERQGAYNEQFF
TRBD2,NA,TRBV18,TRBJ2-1,TGTGCCAGCTCCCCGACTTTTTACGCGGGAGTTCGGAATGAGCAGTTCTTC,CASSPTFYAGVRNEQFF
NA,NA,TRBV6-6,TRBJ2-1,TGTGCCAGCACCTTCACCGCCGGGGGCTGGAACAATGAGCAGTTCTTC,CASTFTAGGWNNEQFF
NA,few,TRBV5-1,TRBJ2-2,TGCGCCAGCAGCAACCCCCAAGAGGAGCTGTTTTTT,CASSNPQEELFF
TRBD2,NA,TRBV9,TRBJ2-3,TGTGCCAGCAGCGATAGCCCTAGCGGGAGATCAGATACGCAGTATTTT,CASSDSPSGRSDTQYF
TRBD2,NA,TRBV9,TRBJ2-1,TGTGCCAGCAGCGTAGGATTCCAGCGGGAGGGCTCTGAGCAGTTCTTC,CASSVGFQREGSEQFF
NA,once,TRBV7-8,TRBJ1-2,TGTGCCAGCAGCTTAGCGCGGAGGGGCGCTAACTATGGCTACACCTTC,CASSLARRGANYGYTF
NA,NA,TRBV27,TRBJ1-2,TGTGCCAGCAGAACTGGGGAGAGCTACACCTTC,CASRTGESYTF
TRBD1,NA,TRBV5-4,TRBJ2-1,TGTGCCAGCAGCGGGGACAGAAACAATGAGCAGTTCTTC,CASSGDRNNEQFF